This entry features one T cell receptor (beta chain) sequence. The germline gives CDR1 SGHNT, CDR2 YYREEE (reference sequence). The V gene lost 4 bases and the J gene lost 2 bases, with 16 bases spanning the gap. CDR3 size: 15 residues. The entry originates in a study of blood T cell repertoires in COVID-19. Across the study: Samples of COVID-19 (acute and convalescent) were obtained from the United States, Italy and Spain.

TCRdb's copy holds only in-frame clones and misses some; the assay was immunoSEQ multiplex PCR. The sample shows 130,000 to 150,000 clones, 65% to 85% of them seen only once. The source of this sequence is a woman aged 55-70 years with acute or convalescent COVID-19. The sequenced sample consisted of peripheral blood. The gene calls are TRBV5-4 and TRBJ2-7; maybe TRBD1 (6 bases). CDR3 nucleotide sequence: TGTGCCAGCAGCCCTAGGACAGACTCCCCCTACGAGCAGTACTTC. Encoded protein: CASSPRTDSPYEQYF.